The rows below give T cell receptor beta chains drawn from one sample of a study of beta chain features in type 1 diabetes. The assay was immunoSEQ multiplex PCR, and TCRdb's table has in-frame clones only and misses some. The table includes approximately 160,000 clones, 7.5% to 10% detected once. Sequencing input: central memory CD4+ T cells from blood. The receptors were sampled from a woman between 18 and 29 years old in good health. The CDR3 runs from the conserved cysteine through the conserved F or W. D genes are given only for firm matches. Clone size is shown for a subset of rows, as once, few, many or a class of expanded clone.

TRBJ2-1 | NA | NA | TRBV5-1 | CASSLAGWRRASSSVGGEQFF | TGCGCCAGCAGCTTGGCCGGGTGGAGACGGGCTAGTTCGTCGGTAGGGGGTGAGCAGTTCTTC
TRBJ2-3 | NA | NA | TRBV10-3 | CAITPRTGNVDTQYF | TGTGCCATCACGCCACGGACCGGGAATGTAGATACGCAGTATTTT
TRBJ1-5 | NA | NA | TRBV2 | CASSWGEDVGQPQHF | TGTGCCAGCAGTTGGGGGGAGGACGTCGGTCAGCCCCAGCATTTT
TRBJ2-3 | few | NA | TRBV4-2 | CASSQENSVRADTQYF | TGTGCCAGCAGCCAAGAAAATAGCGTCCGGGCAGATACGCAGTATTTT
TRBJ1-3 | NA | TRBD1 | TRBV7-8 | CASSPKTGWSGNTIYF | TGTGCCAGCAGCCCGAAGACAGGGTGGTCTGGAAACACCATATATTTT
TRBJ1-2 | NA | NA | TRBV19 | CASISGGLGYTF | TGTGCCAGTATCTCCGGGGGACTTGGCTACACCTTC
TRBJ1-5 | NA | TRBD1 | TRBV30 | CAWNPGQNQPQHF | TGTGCCTGGAACCCGGGACAGAATCAGCCCCAGCATTTT
TRBJ1-1 | few | NA | TRBV2 | CASSESFRAFF | TGTGCCAGCAGTGAATCGTTTCGAGCTTTCTTT
TRBJ2-7 | NA | NA | TRBV18 | CASSPPRGDTSSYEQYF | TGTGCCAGCTCACCACCGAGAGGGGACACGAGCTCCTACGAGCAGTACTTC
TRBJ1-2 | few | NA | TRBV2 | CASSEQGRSYGYTF | TGTGCCAGCAGTGAACAGGGGCGCAGCTATGGCTACACCTTC
TRBJ2-7 | many | TRBD1 | TRBV30 | CAWSVQGYEQYF | TGTGCCTGGAGTGTACAGGGGTACGAGCAGTACTTC
TRBJ2-1 | NA | TRBD1 | TRBV7-8 | CASSFRQGPYNEQFF | TGTGCCAGCAGCTTTCGACAGGGCCCCTACAATGAGCAGTTCTTC
TRBJ1-4 | NA | TRBD1 | TRBV5-1 | CASMTGGSNEKLFF | TGCGCCAGCATGACAGGGGGCTCTAATGAAAAACTGTTTTTT
TRBJ1-1 | few | TRBD1 | TRBV4-3 | CASSPDRMNTEAFF | TGCGCCAGCAGCCCGGACAGGATGAACACTGAAGCTTTCTTT
TRBJ1-3 | NA | NA | TRBV30 | CAWDKSSGNTIYF | TGTGCCTGGGACAAGAGCTCTGGAAACACCATATATTTT
TRBJ1-2 | few | TRBD1 | TRBV2 | CASSRQGSGYTF | TGTGCCAGCAGCAGACAGGGGTCGGGCTACACCTTC
TRBJ1-4 | NA | TRBD1 | TRBV5-5 | CASSFSGTGIATNEKLFF | TGTGCCAGCAGCTTCTCCGGGACAGGGATTGCAACTAATGAAAAACTGTTTTTT
TRBJ1-4 | NA | NA | TRBV7-2 | CASSSTGKGHNEKLFF | TGTGCCAGCAGCTCAACAGGGAAGGGGCATAATGAAAAACTGTTTTTT
TRBJ2-1 | NA | NA | TRBV5-1 | CASLGRGYNEQFF | TGCGCCAGCCTCGGGCGGGGCTACAATGAGCAGTTCTTC
TRBJ2-5 | few | TRBD2 | TRBV29-1 | CSVQGGGRETQYF | TGCAGCGTTCAAGGCGGGGGGCGAGAGACCCAGTACTTC
TRBJ2-3 | many | TRBD1 | TRBV29-1 | CSVTGPVTDTQYF | TGCAGCGTGACAGGGCCGGTCACAGATACGCAGTATTTT
TRBJ1-6 | few | NA | TRBV5-4 | CASSRTLQLTGDNSPLHF | TGTGCCAGCAGCCGCACGCTCCAATTGACGGGAGATAATTCACCCCTCCACTTT
TRBJ1-6 | NA | TRBD1 | TRBV27 | CASSSRDREYSPLHF | TGTGCCAGCAGCTCACGGGACAGGGAGTACTCACCCCTCCACTTT
TRBJ2-5 | few | TRBD1 | TRBV15 | CATSRDIRQGQETQYF | TGTGCCACCAGCAGAGATATCCGACAGGGGCAAGAGACCCAGTACTTC
TRBJ2-4 | few | NA | TRBV18 | CASLQPGDIQYF | TGTGCCAGCTTGCAACCGGGAGACATTCAGTACTTC
TRBJ2-7 | few | NA | TRBV30 | CACERRGSSYEQYF | TGTGCCTGTGAAAGACGGGGAAGCTCCTACGAGCAGTACTTC
TRBJ2-1 | few | TRBD2 | TRBV2 | CASRPTSGGGDEQFF | TGTGCCAGCAGGCCTACTAGCGGGGGGGGAGATGAGCAGTTCTTC
TRBJ1-2 | few | NA | TRBV7-3 | CASSPDGQVYGYTF | TGTGCCAGCAGCCCGGACGGACAAGTCTATGGCTACACCTTC
TRBJ1-2 | NA | NA | TRBV6-1 | CASRPYDDRSYGYTF | TGTGCCAGCAGGCCGTATGACGACAGGAGCTATGGCTACACCTTC
TRBJ1-6 | few | NA | TRBV14 | CASSPQGPRNSPLHF | TGTGCCAGCAGCCCCCAGGGGCCGCGGAATTCACCCCTCCACTTT
TRBJ2-1 | few | TRBD2 | TRBV5-6 | CASSLGSGRTEEQFF | TGTGCCAGCAGCTTGGGGAGCGGGAGGACGGAGGAGCAGTTCTTC
TRBJ1-5 | NA | NA | TRBV9 | CASSVAVCVQPQHF | TGTGCCAGCAGCGTAGCTGTATGTGTACAGCCCCAGCATTTT
TRBJ1-2 | NA | NA | TRBV19 | CASSMPGDTYGYTF | TGTGCCAGTAGTATGCCCGGGGACACCTATGGCTACACCTTC
TRBJ1-1 | few | NA | TRBV7-9 | CASSLDLENTEAFF | TGTGCCAGCAGCTTAGATTTAGAGAACACTGAAGCTTTCTTT
TRBJ1-2 | few | NA | TRBV6-1 | CASSEAGEGDGYTF | TGTGCCAGCAGTGAAGCCGGGGAGGGTGATGGCTACACCTTC
TRBJ1-2 | few | TRBD1 | TRBV7-8 | CASNLDRGSYGYTF | TGTGCCAGCAACTTAGACAGGGGGAGTTATGGCTACACCTTC
TRBJ1-6 | few | NA | TRBV30 | CAWTPETDSPLHF | TGTGCCTGGACTCCAGAAACAGATTCACCCCTCCACTTT
TRBJ2-5 | few | TRBD1 | TRBV28 | CASSPDTGQGQETQYF | TGTGCCAGCAGTCCAGATACGGGACAGGGCCAGGAGACCCAGTACTTC
TRBJ2-1 | NA | NA | TRBV7-3 | CASSYTGQIGNEQFF | TGTGCCAGCAGCTACACCGGACAGATTGGCAATGAGCAGTTCTTC
TRBJ2-7 | NA | TRBD1 | TRBV5-4 | CASSFEGRGREQYF | TGTGCCAGCAGCTTTGAGGGCAGGGGGCGCGAGCAGTACTTC
TRBJ2-3 | few | TRBD1 | TRBV6-6 | CASSYGQARGDTQYF | TGTGCCAGCAGTTACGGACAGGCCCGCGGAGATACGCAGTATTTT